This T cell receptor (beta chain) was sequenced for a study of blood T cell repertoires in COVID-19 (dated by TCRdb to 2019 to 2021). General notes on the study: Samples from collaborators originated in the United States, Italy and Spain and spanned both the acute and convalescent phases of COVID-19. The prospective study material was composed of cDNA or gDNA derived from T cells, B-cell-depleted T cells, or PBMCs. Subjects who had been exposed to COVID-19, were actively infected with it, or had recovered from it provided the deeply sampled blood TCRbeta repertoires that made up the dataset. The repertoires were made available in a free public database intended to serve as a resource for research on the immune response to SARS-CoV-2. The samples were drawn from the first 160 participants of the ongoing ImmuneRACE study and from 1,254 subjects provided by 6 global collaborators. Sample metadata almost always included a de-identified subject ID, COVID-19 status, age in years and sex. Where HLA class I and class II types were available, the types were taken from metadata supplied by the sample provider, not from assay-based typing. The paper's findings and limits, for the study overall: The quantity of clinical and demographic metadata differed by source and by participant and was supplied without curation.

The V and J ends are trimmed by 4 bases and 4 bases, leaving 13 bases between them. CDR1 is given as SEHNR and CDR2 as FQNEAQ, both from the germline V gene (reference sequence). Its CDR3 holds 14 amino acids, cysteine through phenylalanine. CDR3 DNA only is kept here, 42 bases in frame from base 1. Enrolling through a virtual design, the prospective study's participants ranged in age from roughly 18 to 95 years and lived across 24 United States geographic areas. In the prospective study, cohorts were assigned on the basis of participant-reported clinical history obtained from a screening survey and a study questionnaire. ImmuneRACE Cohort 3 recovered participants were defined by two consecutive negative NP/OP PCR tests, healthcare professional clearance, or symptom resolution. In the prospective study, whole blood, serum and a nasopharyngeal or oropharyngeal swab were collected from each participant by mobile phlebotomists. Additional blood draws and questionnaires over an approximately two-month period could optionally be provided by prospective study participants. Blood samples from the prospective study were shipped frozen or at room temperature prior to DNA extraction.

A remark on this clone: Its antigen is still unknown. No base-level quality is on record; no much larger clone is a single base apart.

TCRbeta CDR3 regions were amplified from genomic DNA by means of the immunoSEQ Assay, a bias-controlled multiplex PCR. The original methods were these. The number of nucleated cells in each sample was estimated by amplification of reference gene primers within the assay. To quantify the absolute abundance of each unique TCRbeta CDR3 rearrangement, sequence reads were collapsed and filtered. Productive Simpson clonality was computed per sample as the square root of Simpson's diversity index over productive rearrangements. This immuneACCESS table, as held by TCRdb, lists in-frame sequences with V and J called but not all clones. Of the missing ones, under half trace to an unresolved V gene in checked studies; the others have no known cause. V and J calls and clone size are as listed in that table; D and trimming were resolved from the DNA. The sample table contains fewer than 350,000 clones; only one count was recorded for roughly 85% of them. The ten largest clones capture about 2.7% of the sample.

The clonotype was recovered from a woman aged 45 to 65 who had recovered from COVID-19. Sequencing was done on a sample of PBMCs or T cells enriched from blood (not recorded which). The sequence links TRBV7-9 to TRBJ1-2; the D gene is not confidently resolved. The CDR3 protein: CASSSPEAGYGYTF. The nucleotides read TGTGCCAGCAGCTCTCCGGAGGCCGGCTATGGCTACACCTTC.